This TCR beta chain was documented in a study of CD8+ T cells in alopecia areata. PBMCs yielded sorted CD4+ and CD8+ T cells. Comments on this clone: Its antigen is currently unknown.

V was shortened by 1 base and J by 1 base, with 14 bases between the two germline ends. The CDR3 loop spans 16 amino acids. Germline CDR1 and CDR2: SGHVS and FNYEAQ. Points from the study as a whole: Possibly because of HLA-related factors, TCR sharing was less clear across patients than in mice.

Extraction of RNA preceded its reverse transcription into cDNA, which served as the sequencing template. Here immunoSEQ multiplex PCR was the method, and the copy in TCRdb shows in-frame clones only, minus some. The sample contains around 98,000 clones, nearly 45% of which appear only once. V and J are TRBV7-6 and TRBJ2-7; TRBD1 or TRBD2 may be the D gene (5 bases each). The sequenced sample consisted of CD4+ T cells sorted from blood. The sequence was obtained from a human donor with alopecia areata. CDR3 residues: CASSLEGMGESYEQYF. DNA of the CDR3: TGTGCCAGCAGCTTAGAAGGTATGGGGGAGTCCTACGAGCAGTACTTC. The full variable domain, rest sourced from reference TRBV7-6 and TRBJ2-7, is GAGVSQSPRYKVTKRGQDVALRCDPISGHVSLYWYRQALGQGPEFLTYFNYEAQQDKSGLPNDRFSAERPEGSISTLTIQRTEQRDSAMYRCASSLEGMGESYEQYFGPGTRLTVT.